This TCR beta chain is drawn from a study of T cell responses to AZD1222 COVID-19 vaccine. Germline-derived CDR1 and CDR2 are SGDLS and YYNGEE. V gave up 4 bases and J gave up 6 bases; unmatched junction bases: 9. The CDR3 is made up of 14 amino acids. In the case of this clone: Its matching antigen is unknown.

Sequenced by immunoSEQ multiplex PCR; TCRdb stores in-frame clones only, minus some. The sample has 84,000 or so clones, approximately 83% seen once. Study-level points and caveats: The breadth and depth of Spike-specific TCRs increased once two AZD1222 doses had been given. Recipients of AZD1222 seropositive at baseline numbered only 5 to 7. Repertoires were collected only later (after the peak T cell response had occurred). Dominant CD4 TCR responses targeted spike regions 160-218 and 743-854.

The clonotype was recovered from an adult in good health. The source was peripheral blood, collected on day 0 of AZD1222 vaccination. This sequence joins TRBV9 and TRBJ1-1, with 7 bases identical to TRBD1. CDR3 in DNA: TGTGCCAGCAGCCCTCCAGGGGGAGGACCTGAAGCTTTCTTT. The encoded protein is CASSPPGGGPEAFF. Drawing the rest from reference TRBV9 and TRBJ1-1, the complete variable domain is DSGVTQTPKHLITATGQRVTLRCSPRSGDLSVYWYQQSLDQGLQFLIQYYNGEERAKGNILERFSAQQFPDLHSELNLSSLELGDSALYFCASSPPGGGPEAFFGQGTRLTVV.